This T cell receptor beta chain derives from a study of identical twins. Germline V lookup: CDR1 SGHRS, CDR2 YFSETQ. Trimming took off 3 bases at V and 4 bases at J, with 17 bases between the two ends. This CDR3 has 16 amino acids. This clonotype was seen a few times. One entry per CDR3 protein, called by TCRdb with MiXCR from the 5' RACE reads. The sample shows roughly 750,000 distinct CDR3 sequences, 21% of them seen only once. This sample was also put to use in a study of T cells expressing NK-cell markers.

This TCR derives from a woman aged 18-29 years in good health. Sequencing was carried out using PBMCs. The chain combines TRBV5-1 with TRBJ1-5; D is uncertain. The CDR3 protein is CASSWGYSGKNQPQHF. The CDR3 nucleotides are TGCGCCAGCAGCTGGGGATACTCCGGGAAGAATCAGCCCCAGCATTTT.